Following are 14 T cell receptor beta chains from one sample sequenced in a study of T cell clonotyping in hematopoietic cell transplantation. Here immunoSEQ multiplex PCR was the method, and the copy in TCRdb shows in-frame clones only, minus some. Of approximately 10,000 clones listed, about 47% were seen once; the top ten hold under 15%. The sample consisted of peripheral blood mononuclear cells, taken 100 days after allogeneic stem cell transplant. The receptor set was obtained from a female patient aged 50 to 65 who had an allogeneic stem cell transplant from an unrelated donor, so the T cells may come from the graft donor. Some clones in this sample may be carry-over from other donors' samples.

This clone was observed a handful of times. The chain is built from TRBV29-1 and TRBJ2-5; D not resolved. The ends were cut back, 7 bases at V and 5 bases at J, with 11 bases in the middle. The CDR3 sequence is 11 residues long. The germline CDR1 and CDR2 sequences are SQVTM and ANQGSEA. DNA for the CDR3: TGCAGCGCTCTAGTACGCGAGACCCAGTACTTC. Translated: CSALVRETQYF.

With regard to this clone: Distinct nucleotide sequences in the sample also encode this CDR3. This sequence joins TRBV30 and TRBJ2-7; unclear D gene. The ends were cut back, 2 bases at V and 4 bases at J, with 6 bases in the middle. This CDR3 region has 11 residues. Germline V CDR1 and CDR2: GTSNPN, SVGIG (reference sequence). As DNA, the CDR3 is TGTGCCTGGAGTCAAGGTTACGAGCAGTACTTC. It encodes CAWSQGYEQYF.

This rearrangement joins TRBV29-1 to TRBJ1-2; 10 bases fit TRBD1. CDR3 size: 15 residues. Germline V gives CDR1 SQVTM, CDR2 ANQGSEA. After removal of 6 bases from V and 6 bases from J, the junction contained 13 bases not matched to a gene. CDR3 residues: CSVEDRDRGQDGYTF. The DNA for the CDR3 is TGCAGCGTCGAGGACCGGGACAGGGGCCAGGATGGCTACACCTTC. Together with reference TRBV29-1 and TRBJ1-2, the CDR3 gives the full variable domain: SAVISQKPSRDICQRGTSLTIQCQVDSQVTMMFWYRQQPGQSLTLIATANQGSEATYESGFVIDKFPISRPNLTFSTLTVSNMSPEDSSIYLCSVEDRDRGQDGYTFGSGTRLTVV.

By share of the sample, this clone is medium-sized. V is TRBV5-1 and J is TRBJ1-5; a possible D gene is TRBD1 (5 bases). V dropped 0 bases and J dropped 5 bases, with 6 bases sitting between them. The CDR3 contains 13 residues. Germline V gene data show CDR1 as SGHRS and CDR2 as YFSETQ. CDR3 region: CASSLAGDQPQHF. DNA for the CDR3: TGCGCCAGCAGCTTGGCGGGGGATCAGCCCCAGCATTTT.

This rearrangement joins TRBV5-1 to TRBJ1-1; D might be TRBD1 (6 bases). Germline V lookup: CDR1 SGHRS, CDR2 YFSETQ. The CDR3 is 15 residues long. Trimming took off 5 bases at V and 0 bases at J, with 14 bases between the two ends. CDR3 sequence: CASRPTGTMNTEAFF. In DNA form, the CDR3 reads TGCGCCAGCAGACCTACAGGGACAATGAACACTGAAGCTTTCTTT. Using reference TRBV5-1 and TRBJ1-1 for the parts outside the CDR3, the full variable domain is KAGVTQTPRYLIKTRGQQVTLSCSPISGHRSVSWYQQTPGQGLQFLFEYFSETQRNKGNFPGRFSGRQFSNSRSEMNVSTLELGDSALYLCASRPTGTMNTEAFFGQGTRLTVV.

This sequence joins TRBV2 and TRBJ2-5; D perhaps matches TRBD2 (6 bases). The CDR3 extends over 12 amino acids. Per the germline V gene, CDR1 is SNHLY and CDR2 is FYNNEI. With 7 bases removed from V and 1 base from J, the gap between germline ends came to 7 bases. The CDR3 sequence: CASKGLQETQYF. CDR3 bases: TGTGCCAGCAAGGGACTCCAAGAGACCCAGTACTTC.

The genes are TRBV29-1 and TRBJ1-1; D is possibly TRBD1 (6 bases). CDR1 is SQVTM, CDR2 ANQGSEA, per germline. The CDR3 is made up of 12 amino acids. V gave up 5 bases and J gave up 4 bases, with 11 bases separating them. CDR3 region: CSVLQGGTEAFF. The DNA of the CDR3 is TGCAGCGTTTTACAGGGAGGCACTGAAGCTTTCTTT.

The J gene is TRBJ2-7, the V gene TRBV30; D ambiguous. The CDR3 totals 10 residues. Looked up from germline, CDR1 is GTSNPN and CDR2 is SVGIG (reference sequence). Trimming pared 1 base from V and 3 bases from J, leaving 1 base between. The CDR3 region has the DNA TGTGCCTGGAGTGACTACGAGCAGTACTTC. It yields the protein CAWSDYEQYF.

This chain links TRBV10-3 with TRBJ1-2; possible D gene TRBD1, 5 bases. Trimming pared 0 bases from V and 3 bases from J, leaving 8 bases between. This CDR3 spans 14 amino acids. Germline CDR1 ENHRY, CDR2 SYGVKD. The DNA of the CDR3 is TGTGCCATCAGTGAGTCAGGGGAACACTATGGCTACACCTTC. Translation gives CAISESGEHYGYTF.

V is TRBV30 and J is TRBJ2-1; D is uncertain. Germline V gene sequence: CDR1 GTSNPN, CDR2 SVGIG (reference sequence). V was shortened by 5 bases and J by 3 bases, with 8 bases between the two germline ends. The length of the CDR3 is 12 residues. In nucleotides, the CDR3 is TGTGCCTGGGGGCCACTCTACAATGAGCAGTTCTTC. It translates to CAWGPLYNEQFF.

The CDR3, as DNA: TGCAGCGTCCTCGCAGGGTTCTATGGCTACACCTTC. Amino acid sequence: CSVLAGFYGYTF. The chain carries TRBV29-1 and TRBJ1-2, with D maybe TRBD1 (5 bases). V was shortened by 6 bases and J by 4 bases, with 12 bases between the two germline ends. Per germline, CDR1 SQVTM and CDR2 ANQGSEA. This CDR3 region has 12 residues.

The rearrangement uses TRBV6-6 and TRBJ1-6; D is unresolved. Germline V gene data show CDR1 as MNHNY and CDR2 as SVGAGI (reference sequence). The CDR3 contains 14 residues. The V gene lost 2 bases and the J gene lost 8 bases, with 10 bases spanning the gap. CDR3 nucleotide sequence: TGTGCCAGCAGTTACAGCCAACGGGATTCACCCCTCCACTTT. Encoded protein: CASSYSQRDSPLHF.

This clone has just a few counts. This chain joins TRBV6-5 and TRBJ1-1; D unclear. There are 11 residues in the CDR3. Trimming shortened V by 10 bases and J by 5 bases, and 11 bases separated the two germline ends. Germline CDR1 reads MNHEY; CDR2 reads SVGAGI. Here the CDR3 reads CATKRATEAFF. The CDR3 DNA sequence: TGTGCCACAAAGCGGGCGACTGAAGCTTTCTTT.

The chain carries TRBV6-5 and TRBJ2-5; 8 nucleotides agree with TRBD2. The end of the DNA is better explained by TRBJ2-7, so the J call may be wrong. Germline loops: CDR1 MNHEY, CDR2 SVGAGI. The CDR3 spans 14 residues. The CDR3 region is CASNERREEYEQYF. The DNA for the CDR3 is TGTGCCAGCAACGAACGGCGGGAGGAATACGAGCAGTACTTC.